Below are 20 T cell receptor beta chains sequenced from a single sample in a study of blood T cell repertoires in COVID-19. Using immunoSEQ multiplex PCR, the repertoire was profiled, and TCRdb retains in-frame clones only, with some absent. The table shows roughly 250,000 clones, with around 90% occurring only once. Specimen: PBMCs or T cells enriched from blood (not recorded which). The receptors shown here come from a woman aged 45-60 years who had recovered from COVID-19.

The chain has TRBV10-1 and TRBJ2-7; the match to TRBD2 covers 11 bases. The germline CDR1 and CDR2 sequences are WNHNN and SYGVQD (reference sequence). The CDR3 contains 20 residues. J gave up 6 bases and V 8 bases, and 27 bases lay outside the gene matches. As DNA, the CDR3 is TGCGCCAGCGGATGGGGGGAACAGACTAGCGGGACCTCAAAGCGGTTCGAGCAGTACTTC. Translated, it gives CASGWGEQTSGTSKRFEQYF.

The chain joins TRBV6-2 or TRBV6-3 to TRBJ1-5, with TRBD1 as a possible D gene (5 bases). CDR1 is MNHEY and CDR2 is SVGEGT in the germline V gene. This CDR3 has 14 residues. Trimming pared 6 bases from V and 4 bases from J, leaving 13 bases between. The CDR3 spells CASRYNRQNQPQHF. CDR3 DNA: TGTGCCAGCAGATACAACAGGCAAAATCAGCCCCAGCATTTT.

Regarding this clone: Other DNA variants within this sample encode the same CDR3. The gene calls are TRBV5-1 and TRBJ2-7; TRBD2 matches at 10 bases. The V and J ends lost 2 bases and 1 base, in that order; junction bases with no gene match: 3. The CDR3 runs to 15 residues. The V gene's germline CDR1 is SGHRS and CDR2 YFSETQ. The CDR3 here is CASSFLAGVSYEQYF. DNA for the CDR3: TGCGCCAGCAGCTTCCTAGCGGGAGTTTCCTACGAGCAGTACTTC.

The chain has TRBV28 and TRBJ2-7, with 7 bases identical to TRBD2. Trimming removed 2 bases from V and 3 bases from J; junction bases left unmatched: 4. Germline loops: CDR1 MDHEN, CDR2 SYDVKM. CDR3 length equals 14 residues. The CDR3 loop reads CASSLLAELYEQYF. The CDR3, as DNA: TGTGCCAGCAGTTTACTAGCGGAACTCTACGAGCAGTACTTC.

The chain employs TRBV27 and TRBJ2-7, with D hard to call. Germline V gene data show CDR1 as MNHEY and CDR2 as SMNVEV (reference sequence). With 8 bases removed from V and 3 bases from J, the gap between germline ends came to 8 bases. The CDR3 runs 11 residues. The CDR3 DNA is TGTGCCAGCGCGGAAGGCTACGAGCAGTACTTC. This sequence encodes CASAEGYEQYF.

The chain has TRBV29-1 and TRBJ1-1; 7 nucleotides align to TRBD1. Germline CDR1 reads SQVTM; CDR2 reads ANQGSEA. The CDR3 consists of 10 residues. The ends lost 6 bases at V and 12 bases at J; junction bases unmatched: 7. The CDR3 coding sequence is TGCAGCGTAAGGACAGGTAACACTTTCTTT. Its protein is CSVRTGNTFF.

The V gene is TRBV18, the J gene TRBJ2-2, with TRBD1 identical over 7 bases. From germline, CDR1 is KGHSH and CDR2 LQKENI. The CDR3 sequence is 16 residues long. V trimming: 6 bases; J trimming: 0 bases; junction bases outside the gene matches: 7. The DNA of the CDR3 is TGTGCCAGCTCGCTCACAGGGGCGTCGAACACCGGGGAGCTGTTTTTT. Translating gives CASSLTGASNTGELFF.

The chain uses TRBV14 and TRBJ2-7; a weak D match, TRBD2 (5 bases). Germline lookup yields CDR1 SGHDN and CDR2 FVKESK. Trimming took 3 bases from V and 0 from J, leaving 9 bases between them. CDR3 length equals 14 residues. CDR3 DNA sequence: TGTGCCAGCAGCCAGGACTTAGGCTCCTACGAGCAGTACTTC. This translates into CASSQDLGSYEQYF.

The V call is TRBV10-3, the J call TRBJ2-5, with 8 bases that match TRBD2. V gave up 5 bases and J gave up 2 bases; unmatched junction bases: 4. This CDR3 has 14 residues. Germline assignment: CDR1 ENHRY and CDR2 SYGVKD. The DNA for the CDR3 is TGTGCCATCAGTCTTAGCGGGGAACAAGAGACCCAGTACTTC. Protein: CAISLSGEQETQYF.

In its sample, this clone was seen once. The chain joins TRBV28 to TRBJ2-1; TRBD2 agrees at 13 bases. The CDR3 is 16 amino acids. CDR1 MDHEN and CDR2 SYDVKM come from the germline V gene. V lost 6 bases to trimming and J lost 6 bases; unmatched junction nucleotides: 8. The DNA for the CDR3 is TGTGCCAGCAGAGCAACGGGACTAGCGGGAATCAATGAGCAGTTCTTC. Its translation is CASRATGLAGINEQFF.

V is TRBV6-2 or TRBV6-3 and J is TRBJ1-2, with 11 bases aligning to TRBD1. Germline loops: CDR1 MNHEY, CDR2 SVGEGT. The CDR3 length is 15 residues. The J segment lost 6 bases and the V segment lost 2 bases, leaving 5 bases of the junction unmatched. CDR3: CASSYGGTGGNGYTF. CDR3 DNA sequence: TGTGCCAGCAGTTACGGTGGGACAGGGGGAAATGGCTACACCTTC.

In DNA form, the CDR3 reads TGTGCCACCAGCCCGGGACAGACGAATCAGCCCCAGCATTTT. It yields the protein CATSPGQTNQPQHF. This chain connects TRBV15 to TRBJ1-5; 7 bases align to TRBD1. J gave up 4 bases and V 5 bases, and 5 bases lay outside the gene matches. The CDR3 has 14 residues. CDR1 and CDR2 (germline): LNHNV, YYDKDF (reference sequence).

This chain links TRBV6-4 with TRBJ1-1; D remains unclear. Germline assignment: CDR1 MRHNA and CDR2 SNTAGT. The CDR3 length is 14 residues. V lost 5 bases, J lost 4 bases, and 14 bases lay in between. CDR3 DNA sequence: TGTGCCAGCAGTCGGGAGCCCGAAGGCACTGAAGCTTTCTTT. The encoded protein is CASSREPEGTEAFF.

The chain recombines TRBV5-1 with TRBJ1-1, with a possible D match to TRBD1 (5 bases). V shed 10 bases and J shed 2 bases, with 18 bases lying between them. In germline, CDR1 is SGHRS, CDR2 YFSETQ. The CDR3 loop spans 14 amino acids. DNA for the CDR3: TGCGCCTCACGGGAGGGGAGGGGAAACACTGAAGCTTTCTTT. Its translation is CASREGRGNTEAFF.

The genes are TRBV18 and TRBJ1-2, with 8 bases identical to TRBD1. The CDR3 runs to 14 residues. Germline values: CDR1 KGHSH, CDR2 LQKENI. The J segment lost 3 bases and the V segment lost 4 bases, leaving 4 bases of the junction unmatched. CDR3 bases: TGTGCCAGCTCACTAAAGACAGGGGACTATGGCTACACCTTC. Amino acids: CASSLKTGDYGYTF.

The rearrangement uses TRBV19 and TRBJ1-5; D ambiguous. Germline assignment: CDR1 LNHDA and CDR2 SQIVND (reference sequence). Between the trimmed V and J ends, which lost 10 bases and 0 bases, there was a span of 16 bases. The length of the CDR3 is 15 residues. The CDR3 reads CATSEALYSNQPQHF. The DNA for the CDR3 is TGTGCCACCAGCGAGGCATTATATAGCAATCAGCCCCAGCATTTT.

The J gene is TRBJ2-1, the V gene TRBV9, with TRBD2 matching 9 bases. Germline lookup yields CDR1 SGDLS and CDR2 YYNGEE. The CDR3 spans 15 residues. Losses at the gene ends were 3 bases for V and 8 bases for J; bases not matched to a gene: 9. CDR3 loop: CASSERVSGSDEQFF. CDR3 coding DNA: TGTGCCAGCAGCGAGCGTGTTAGCGGGAGCGATGAGCAGTTCTTC.

V usage is TRBV5-1 and J usage is TRBJ2-7, with a tentative D call TRBD2 (6 bases). The ends were cut back, 4 bases at V and 6 bases at J, with 20 bases in the middle. The V gene's germline CDR1 is SGHRS and CDR2 YFSETQ. This CDR3 spans 15 amino acids. CDR3 nucleotide sequence: TGCGCCAGCAGCCCTAAAACCGCGGGGCGCGGCGAGCAGTACTTC. Translated, it gives CASSPKTAGRGEQYF.

This clone was seen more than once but under ten times. This chain connects TRBV10-2 to TRBJ2-1; tentatively, D is TRBD2 (5 bases). The CDR3 loop spans 15 amino acids. V dropped 3 bases and J dropped 0 bases, with 9 bases sitting between them. Germline V gene sequence: CDR1 WSHSY, CDR2 SAAADI. CDR3 bases: TGCGCCAGCAGTGATTTGGGGAGCTCCTACAATGAGCAGTTCTTC. Protein sequence: CASSDLGSSYNEQFF.

The chain couples TRBV5-1 to TRBJ2-7; 9 nucleotides match TRBD2. Trimming cost V 3 bases and J 4 bases; bases outside gene matches: 17. CDR3 length equals 18 residues. Germline CDR1 and CDR2: SGHRS and YFSETQ. CDR3 region: CASSSRESGLAEVYEQYF. The DNA of the CDR3 is TGCGCCAGCAGCTCCCGTGAATCGGGACTAGCAGAAGTTTACGAGCAGTACTTC.